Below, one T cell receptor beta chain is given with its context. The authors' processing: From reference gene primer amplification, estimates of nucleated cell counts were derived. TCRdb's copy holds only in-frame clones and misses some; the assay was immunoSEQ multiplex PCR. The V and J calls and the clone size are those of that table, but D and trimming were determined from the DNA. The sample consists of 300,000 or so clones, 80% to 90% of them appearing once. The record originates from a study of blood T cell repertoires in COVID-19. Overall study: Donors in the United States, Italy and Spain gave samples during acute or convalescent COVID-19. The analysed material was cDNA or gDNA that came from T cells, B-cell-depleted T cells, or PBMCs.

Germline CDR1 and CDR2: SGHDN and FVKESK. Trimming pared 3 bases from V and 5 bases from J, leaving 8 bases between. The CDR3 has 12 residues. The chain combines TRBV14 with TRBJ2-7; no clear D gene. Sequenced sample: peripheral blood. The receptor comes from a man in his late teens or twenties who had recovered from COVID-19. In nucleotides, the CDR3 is TGTGCCAGCAGCCATGTCTTCCACGAGCAGTACTTC. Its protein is CASSHVFHEQYF.